This TCR beta chain was identified during a study of T cell clonotyping in hematopoietic cell transplantation. Recipient blood drawn about 28 days pretransplant and days 30, 100, 180 after. CDR1 is SEHNR and CDR2 is FQNEAQ in the germline V gene (reference sequence). This CDR3 spans 14 amino acids. The junction had 2 bases not matched to a gene; V was cut back by 3 bases and J by 1 base. Only in-frame clones appear in the TCRdb table, and some are missing; sequencing was by immunoSEQ multiplex PCR. The sample gives 12,000 to 15,000 clones, around 84% of which show up once; 13% is in the top ten. To note about this clone: The antigen remains undetermined.

Findings and caveats of the study: After transplant, recipient diversity fell while pathologically expanded clonotypes grew through day 180. Broader posttransplant TCR repertoire diversity was predicted by graft donor and pretransplant recipient Inverse Simpson Index values. Without cell sorting, CD4 versus CD8 contributions remain unresolved.

This receptor was taken from a male patient aged 50 or older who had an allogeneic stem cell transplant from an unrelated donor, so T cells may come from the graft donor. Some clones in this sample may be carry-over from other donors' samples. This chain joins TRBV7-9 and TRBJ1-1; 7 bases agree with TRBD1. Sequencing was performed on PBMCs, taken 100 days after allogeneic stem cell transplant. Here the CDR3 DNA reads TGTGCCAGCAGCTTTAGGACAGGGAACACTGAAGCTTTCTTT. This codes for CASSFRTGNTEAFF.